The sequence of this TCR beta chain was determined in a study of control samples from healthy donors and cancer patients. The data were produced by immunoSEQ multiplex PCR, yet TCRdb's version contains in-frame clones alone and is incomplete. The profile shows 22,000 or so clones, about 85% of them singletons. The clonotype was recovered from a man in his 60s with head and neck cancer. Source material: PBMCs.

CDR3 loop: CAWSGGSNQPQHF. Written as DNA, the CDR3 is TGTGCCTGGAGTGGGGGTAGCAATCAGCCCCAGCATTTT. This chain joins TRBV30 and TRBJ1-5; D ambiguous. V lost 1 base and J 0 bases, leaving 4 bases between the germline ends. CDR1 and CDR2 (germline): GTSNPN, SVGIG (reference sequence). This CDR3 comprises 13 residues.